This T cell receptor (beta chain) is from a study of early T cells in non-severe SARS-CoV-2 infection. In the study overall: Sequencing input comprised bulk RNA from unsorted whole blood; chain pairing was not available. Study-wide points: The VDJdb matching leaned toward anti-spike CD8 responses and overlooked private and CD4 specificities.

This clonotype showed up just a few times. The antigen is unknown. The CDR3 consists of 15 residues. The V segment lost 1 base and the J segment 4 bases; nucleotides outside the gene matches: 7. Germline CDR1 is SGHTA and CDR2 is FQGNSA. Individual cDNA molecules received unique molecular identifiers during library preparation. TCRdb fed the 5' RACE reads into MiXCR, producing one record per CDR3 protein. This sample carries over 95,000 distinct CDR3 sequences, about 15% of them seen once, and the ten largest clones take over 1%. The chain combines TRBV7-2 with TRBJ2-7; 7 bases fit TRBD1. The sequenced sample was whole blood. This TCR derives from an adult who was a healthcare worker with PCR-confirmed SARS-CoV-2 infection or an uninfected control (not recorded which). CDR3 DNA: TGTGCCAGCAGCTTAGAGGGGACAGAATTTTACGAGCAGTACTTC. Protein sequence: CASSLEGTEFYEQYF.